This TCR beta chain appears in the sequencing data of a study of blood T cell repertoires in COVID-19. As for the study in general: Specimens from acute and convalescent COVID-19 originated in the United States, Italy and Spain. T cells, B-cell-depleted T cells, or PBMCs supplied cDNA or gDNA.

In the source study's methods: The authors estimated nucleated cell counts from reference gene primer amplification. Profiling relied on immunoSEQ multiplex PCR, and the TCRdb table lists in-frame clones only, not all of them. V, J and clone size are those of that table, while D and trimming were read from the DNA. The table shows 60,000 to 80,000 clones, with 70% to 90% occurring only once. Participants were aged about 18 to 100 years from approximately 24 US areas. The CDR3 is 16 residues long. The V gene is TRBV7-5, the J gene TRBJ2-7; the table's D call, TRBD2, was not checked against the DNA. TRBV7-5 is a documented pseudogene. This sequence originates from a woman in her thirties or forties with acute COVID-19. The sample taken for sequencing was PBMCs or T cells enriched from blood (not recorded which). The CDR3 bases are TGTGTCAGAAGCTTAGGGGCGGGGGCCACATTCTACGAGCAGTACGTC. Protein sequence: CVRSLGAGATFYEQYV.